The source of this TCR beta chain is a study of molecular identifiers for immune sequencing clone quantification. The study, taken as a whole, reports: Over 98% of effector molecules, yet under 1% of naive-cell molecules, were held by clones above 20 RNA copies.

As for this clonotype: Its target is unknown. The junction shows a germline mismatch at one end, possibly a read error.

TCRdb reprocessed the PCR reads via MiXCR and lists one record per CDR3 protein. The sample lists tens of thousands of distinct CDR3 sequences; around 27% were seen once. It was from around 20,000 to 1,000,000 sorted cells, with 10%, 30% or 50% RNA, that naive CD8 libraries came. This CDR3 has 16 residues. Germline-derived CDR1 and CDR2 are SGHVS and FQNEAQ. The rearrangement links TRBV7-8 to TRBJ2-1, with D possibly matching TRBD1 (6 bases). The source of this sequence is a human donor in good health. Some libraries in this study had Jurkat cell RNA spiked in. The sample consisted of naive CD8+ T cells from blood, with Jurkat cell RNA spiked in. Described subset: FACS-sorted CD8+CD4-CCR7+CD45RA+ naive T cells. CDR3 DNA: TGTGCCAGCAGCTTAGGTGGGGACACCGCCTACAAAGAGCAGTTCTTC. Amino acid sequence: CASSLGGDTAYKEQFF.